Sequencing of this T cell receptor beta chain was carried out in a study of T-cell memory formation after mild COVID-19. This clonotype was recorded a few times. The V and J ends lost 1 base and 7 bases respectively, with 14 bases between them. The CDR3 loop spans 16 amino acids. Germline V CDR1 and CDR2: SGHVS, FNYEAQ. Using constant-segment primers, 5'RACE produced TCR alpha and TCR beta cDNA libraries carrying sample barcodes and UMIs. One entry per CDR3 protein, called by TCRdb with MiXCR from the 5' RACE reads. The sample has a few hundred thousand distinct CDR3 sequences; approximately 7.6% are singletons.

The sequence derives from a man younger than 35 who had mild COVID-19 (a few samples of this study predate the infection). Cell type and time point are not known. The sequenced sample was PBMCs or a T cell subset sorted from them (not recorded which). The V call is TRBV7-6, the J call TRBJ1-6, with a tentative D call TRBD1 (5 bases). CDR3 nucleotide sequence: TGTGCCAGCAGCTTAGAGACCGGACGGACAAATTCACCCCTCCACTTT. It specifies CASSLETGRTNSPLHF.